These T cell receptor beta chains were read from a single sample in a study of cytomegalovirus exposure and HLA in healthy donors. TCRdb's copy holds only in-frame clones and misses some; the assay was immunoSEQ multiplex PCR. The sample holds over 150,000 clones; 70% to 80% are singletons and the top ten take around 1.9%. Sequencing was carried out using PBMCs. The source of these receptors is a man aged 25 to 40 in good health and CMV-seronegative. Each CDR3 is given with its conserved first and last residue. D genes are given only for firm matches. Rows may omit the clone size; those that give it use once, few, many or a size class.

>.|TRBV4-3|TRBD2|TRBJ2-2
CASSPGGGGTGELFF
TGCGCCAGCAGCCCTGGGGGGGGAGGGACCGGGGAGCTGTTTTTT
>.|TRBV2|.|TRBJ1-4
CASRDRLFTTNEKLFF
TGTGCCAGCAGGGACAGACTTTTTACAACTAATGAAAAACTGTTTTTT
>.|TRBV5-1|.|TRBJ1-2
CASSFGTHSLTDGYTF
TGCGCCAGCAGCTTTGGGACACACTCCCTGACGGATGGCTACACCTTC
>few|TRBV27|.|TRBJ1-1
CASSSFGYRNTEAFF
TGTGCCAGCAGTTCGTTCGGGTACCGAAACACTGAAGCTTTCTTT
>.|TRBV28|.|TRBJ1-1
CASSPGVVGNTEAFF
TGTGCCAGCAGTCCGGGGGTAGTGGGGAACACTGAAGCTTTCTTT
>.|TRBV5-1|TRBD1|TRBJ1-1
CASSWTGGANTEAFF
TGCGCCAGCAGCTGGACAGGGGGCGCGAACACTGAAGCTTTCTTT
>.|TRBV9|.|TRBJ2-7
CASSVGTGTPIDEQYF
TGTGCCAGCAGCGTAGGGACGGGGACACCGATCGACGAGCAGTACTTC
>.|TRBV29-1|.|TRBJ2-1
CSVARGEGKGNEQFF
TGCAGCGTTGCAAGGGGGGAGGGCAAGGGTAATGAGCAGTTCTTC
>.|TRBV23-1|TRBD2|TRBJ2-3
CASSISGGRGTDTQYF
TGCGCCAGCAGTATCAGCGGGGGGCGGGGCACAGATACGCAGTATTTT
>.|TRBV5-4|.|TRBJ1-6
CASSLEPSSYNSPLHF
TGTGCCAGCAGCTTGGAACCGAGCTCCTATAATTCACCCCTCCACTTT
>.|TRBV6-6|.|TRBJ1-2
CASSYSQGDGYTF
TGTGCCAGCAGTTACTCCCAGGGTGATGGCTACACCTTC
>.|TRBV5-1|.|TRBJ2-1
CASSLGRASSYNEQFF
TGCGCCAGCAGCTTGGGGCGGGCAAGCTCCTACAATGAGCAGTTCTTC
>.|TRBV5-1|TRBD2|TRBJ2-1
CASSSTLGGGPDNEQFF
TGCGCCAGCAGTTCTACGTTGGGCGGGGGGCCTGACAATGAGCAGTTCTTC
>.|TRBV15|.|TRBJ1-1
CATSRGRRTENTEAFF
TGTGCCACCAGCAGAGGGAGGAGGACGGAGAACACTGAAGCTTTCTTT
>.|TRBV4-1|TRBD1|TRBJ1-1
CASSTTGGNTEAFF
TGCGCCAGCAGCACAACAGGGGGGAACACTGAAGCTTTCTTT
>few|TRBV25-1|.|TRBJ2-7
CASSDSVGGAEQYF
TGTGCCAGCAGTGATAGTGTGGGGGGGGCCGAGCAGTACTTC
>.|TRBV2|TRBD1|TRBJ1-1
CARGQGALTEAFF
TGTGCCAGGGGACAGGGGGCCCTTACTGAAGCTTTCTTT
>.|TRBV15|.|TRBJ2-5
CATSRDQAEETQYF
TGTGCCACCAGCAGAGATCAGGCTGAAGAGACCCAGTACTTC
>few|TRBV7-3|.|TRBJ1-5
CASSLGLYQPQHF
TGTGCCAGCAGCTTGGGGCTCTATCAGCCCCAGCATTTT
>few|TRBV5-4|.|TRBJ2-5
CASSPKESGQETQYF
TGTGCCAGCAGCCCCAAAGAAAGCGGGCAAGAGACCCAGTACTTC
>once|TRBV6-5|TRBD1|TRBJ1-2
CASRIQGAQGYGYTF
TGTGCCAGCAGGATACAGGGGGCGCAGGGCTATGGCTACACCTTC
>.|TRBV7-2|.|TRBJ2-3
CASSPGLQQGSDTQYF
TGTGCCAGCAGCCCCGGGCTCCAACAGGGTTCAGATACGCAGTATTTT
>.|TRBV5-8|.|TRBJ2-7
CASSPRSRYEQYF
TGTGCCAGCAGCCCCCGGAGTCGCTACGAGCAGTACTTC
>.|TRBV27|.|TRBJ1-6
CASSIRGGPIGSPLNF
TGTGCCAGCAGTATTAGGGGGGGCCCCATAGGGTCACCCCTCAACTTT
>.|TRBV7-9|.|TRBJ2-1
CASSFGGGKLGFF
TGTGCCAGCAGCTTCGGAGGGGGCAAGTTAGGGTTCTTC
>.|TRBV19|.|TRBJ1-1
CASIATGNTEAFF
TGTGCCAGTATCGCCACGGGGAACACTGAAGCTTTCTTT
>.|TRBV5-4|.|TRBJ2-5
CASSSGLVSGRQETQYF
TGTGCCAGCAGCTCCGGCCTGGTTAGCGGCCGCCAAGAGACCCAGTACTTC